This T cell receptor beta chain came from a study of blood T cell repertoires in COVID-19. Looking at the study overall: T cells, B-cell-depleted T cells, or PBMCs supplied cDNA or gDNA.

Data came from immunoSEQ multiplex PCR; TCRdb stores just in-frame clones and leaves some out. The table shows 80,000 or so clones, with roughly 80% occurring only once. Germline values: CDR1 SNHLY, CDR2 FYNNEI. The CDR3 spans 15 residues. V lost 6 bases to trimming and J lost 0 bases, with 12 bases between them. The receptor was isolated from a woman of 80 years or more with acute or convalescent COVID-19. What was sequenced was peripheral blood. The chain carries TRBV2 and TRBJ2-1, with D perhaps TRBD2 (5 bases). The CDR3 nucleotides read TGTGCCAGCAGGGAGCGGAGGAGCTCCTACAATGAGCAGTTCTTC. Translating it yields CASRERRSSYNEQFF.